Here is one T cell receptor (beta chain) with its context. What it binds is unknown. This sample is part of a study of cytomegalovirus exposure and HLA in healthy donors. Findings and caveats of the study: Immune exposure information available was restricted to CMV serostatus. Previous analysis showed most TCR beta V segments were productive about 87% or about 30% of the time. Later analysis associated a missense DCLRE1C variant with TCR beta V- and J-gene trimming. Rarity marked most TCR sequences, yet some public TCRs occurred in many donors.

The PCR was carried out with 60 Vbeta primers and 13 Jbeta primers. Profiling relied on immunoSEQ multiplex PCR, and the TCRdb table lists in-frame clones only, not all of them. The data contain about 150,000 clones, approximately 80% of them singletons. CDR1 is SGHRS, CDR2 YFSETQ, per germline. The CDR3 contains 15 residues. V gave up 4 bases and J gave up 2 bases; unmatched junction bases: 4. The sample taken for sequencing was PBMCs. The chain employs TRBV5-1 and TRBJ2-2; 8 bases agree with TRBD1. The sequence derives from a man between 18 and 35 years old in good health and CMV-seronegative. The CDR3: CASSVGTGNTGELFF. CDR3 DNA sequence: TGCGCCAGCAGCGTAGGGACAGGAAACACCGGGGAGCTGTTTTTT.